The clone carrying this T cell receptor beta chain is labeled as medium-sized. Treatment defined: randomized to nivolumab then ipilimumab (arm A) or the reverse (arm B). These data belong to a study of sequential checkpoint blockade in melanoma. CDR3 length equals 14 residues. Trimming removed 3 bases at V and 3 bases at J, with 12 bases between. Clones were sequenced by immunoSEQ multiplex PCR, and TCRdb holds only the in-frame ones, with some missing. The sample carries over 15,000 clones, roughly three quarters recorded once. The specimen was CD8+ T cells sorted from blood (inferred from file names), collected from a patient given nivolumab and ipilimumab in sequence. The TCR originated in a human donor with melanoma. The chain employs TRBV23-1 and TRBJ2-7; the D gene is possibly TRBD1 (5 bases). TRBV23-1 counts as an open reading frame of uncertain function. Written as DNA, the CDR3 is TGCGCCAGCAGTCATCAACGCAGGGTCTACGAGCAGTACTTC. Its translation: CASSHQRRVYEQYF.